These 20 T cell receptor beta chains were all obtained from the same sample, sequenced in a study of CD8 T cells in ankylosing spondylitis. TCRdb processed the 5' RACE reads anew with MiXCR; each CDR3 protein has one entry. The data contain about 340,000 distinct CDR3 sequences, around 20% of them singletons. The specimen was blood, either unsorted or a sorted T cell fraction (not recorded which). These receptors originate from a male donor with ankylosing spondylitis or in good health (not recorded which).

The chain combines TRBV29-1 with TRBJ1-2; D gene unclear. The V end was cut by 3 bases, the J end by 7 bases, with 15 bases between. The germline V gene encodes CDR1 SQVTM and CDR2 ANQGSEA. The CDR3 covers 13 residues. The CDR3 coding sequence is TGCAGCGTTGACCCCCCCGAAGGTCGTGGCTACACCTTC. Translation gives CSVDPPEGRGYTF.

This chain uses TRBV7-2 with TRBJ2-7, with no clear D. The ends were cut back, 1 base at V and 5 bases at J, with 12 bases in the middle. The CDR3 is made up of 14 amino acids. Germline values: CDR1 SGHTA, CDR2 FQGNSA. The CDR3 here is CASSLVWSPHEQYF. The CDR3 DNA follows: TGTGCCAGCAGCTTAGTTTGGTCTCCCCACGAGCAGTACTTC.

The chain couples TRBV29-1 to TRBJ2-1; no firm D call. The CDR3 length is 13 residues. Trimming cost V 6 bases and J 2 bases, with 11 bases left between them. CDR1 is SQVTM, CDR2 ANQGSEA, per germline. Here the CDR3 DNA reads TGCAGCGTGCCCCAAACTCCCTACAATGAGCAGTTCTTC. Translation gives CSVPQTPYNEQFF.

The chain employs TRBV12-3 or TRBV12-4 and TRBJ2-1, with 12 nucleotides matching TRBD2. V shed 8 bases and J 2 bases; nucleotides not matched to a gene: 4. The CDR3 is 15 amino acids. DNA of the CDR3: TGTGCCAGCGGCGCTAGCGGGGGGGCCTACAATGAGCAGTTCTTC. Amino acid sequence: CASGASGGAYNEQFF.

The table lists this clonotype with a few counts. The chain combines TRBV29-1 with TRBJ2-7, with D maybe TRBD1 (5 bases). V was pared by 4 bases and J by 3 bases, with 10 bases between. CDR1 and CDR2 from the germline V gene are SQVTM and ANQGSEA. The CDR3 loop spans 12 amino acids. The CDR3 region has the DNA TGCAGCGTTGTAGCCCAGGGCTACGAGCAGTACTTC. Its translation: CSVVAQGYEQYF.

The CDR3 DNA reads TGTGCCAGCAGCCAAGATCTTAGCGGGGAGAACACCGGGGAGCTGTTTTTT. It specifies CASSQDLSGENTGELFF. The chain recombines TRBV3-1 with TRBJ2-2; 8 bases are shared with TRBD2. Germline V gives CDR1 LGHDT, CDR2 YNNKEL (reference sequence). CDR3 length: 17 residues. The V and J ends lost 0 bases and 1 base, in that order; junction bases with no gene match: 4. The full variable domain, completed using reference TRBV3-1 and TRBJ2-2, is DTAVSQTPKYLVTQMGNDKSIKCEQNLGHDTMYWYKQDSKKFLKIMFSYNNKELIINETVPNRFSPKSPDKAHLNLHINSLELGDSAVYFCASSQDLSGENTGELFFGEGSRLTVL.

CDR3: CASILAGTGNQPQHF. The CDR3 DNA is TGTGCCAGCATCCTGGCCGGGACAGGGAATCAGCCCCAGCATTTT. The chain employs TRBV28 and TRBJ1-5; 9 bases are shared with TRBD1. There are 15 residues in the CDR3. Losses at the gene ends were 7 bases for V and 4 bases for J; bases not matched to a gene: 8. CDR1 MDHEN and CDR2 SYDVKM come from the germline V gene. The whole variable domain, remainder taken from reference TRBV28 and TRBJ1-5, is DVKVTQSSRYLVKRTGEKVFLECVQDMDHENMFWYRQDPGLGLRLIYFSYDVKMKEKGDIPEGYSVSREKKERFSLILESASTNQTSMYLCASILAGTGNQPQHFGDGTRLSIL.

This clonotype has just a few counts. V and J are TRBV4-1 and TRBJ2-7; 10 bases are a match to TRBD2. Trimming cost V 2 bases and J 2 bases; bases outside gene matches: 12. The CDR3 runs 18 residues. Looked up from germline, CDR1 is MGHRA and CDR2 is YSYEKL. The CDR3 reads CASSQYNLAGEKAYEQYF. The CDR3 DNA follows: TGCGCCAGCAGCCAATATAACCTAGCGGGGGAGAAAGCCTACGAGCAGTACTTC.

This chain links TRBV28 with TRBJ2-3; TRBD2 agrees at 9 bases. The trim removed 6 bases at V and 5 bases at J, leaving 9 bases unmatched. This CDR3 spans 15 amino acids. CDR1 and CDR2 (germline): MDHEN, SYDVKM. The DNA of the CDR3 is TGTGCCAGCAGGGCAGAAGCGGGGGGAAAAGATACGCAGTATTTT. The encoded protein is CASRAEAGGKDTQYF.

CDR3 sequence reads: CASSQTTGAKYTDTQYF. The CDR3, as DNA: TGTGCCAGCAGTCAGACCACAGGGGCGAAGTACACAGATACGCAGTATTTT. This chain links TRBV28 with TRBJ2-3, with 7 bases fitting TRBD1. The germline gives CDR1 MDHEN, CDR2 SYDVKM. This CDR3 is built from 17 residues. V lost 5 bases to trimming and J lost 2 bases; unmatched junction nucleotides: 13.

The CDR3 reads CSARGPIYGGGGYNEQFF. In DNA, the CDR3 is TGCAGTGCTAGAGGACCGATTTATGGCGGGGGGGGTTACAATGAGCAGTTCTTC. The chain employs TRBV20-1 and TRBJ2-1; 9 positions match TRBD2. Germline CDR1 is DFQATT and CDR2 is SNEGSKA (reference sequence). V shed 1 base, J shed 4 bases, and the junction held 14 bases outside the gene matches. This CDR3 region has 18 residues.

The CDR3 spells CASSAGDRYWQYF. The DNA for the CDR3 is TGTGCCAGCAGCGCTGGGGACCGGTATTGGCAGTATTTT. The gene calls are TRBV7-9 and TRBJ2-3; D may match TRBD1 or TRBD2 (5 bases each). Germline CDR1 reads SEHNR; CDR2 reads FQNEAQ (reference sequence). There are 13 residues in the CDR3. V was pared by 5 bases and J by 11 bases, with 17 bases between.

J is TRBJ2-1 and V is TRBV5-1; TRBD2 is a possible D gene (6 bases). Trimming shortened V by 7 bases and J by 2 bases, and 13 bases separated the two germline ends. Germline CDR1 is SGHRS and CDR2 is YFSETQ. The CDR3 has 14 amino acids. The chain's CDR3 is CASWRDGPYNEQFF. DNA for the CDR3: TGCGCCAGCTGGCGGGACGGACCCTACAATGAGCAGTTCTTC. The complete variable domain, with remaining parts taken from reference TRBV5-1 and TRBJ2-1, reads KAGVTQTPRYLIKTRGQQVTLSCSPISGHRSVSWYQQTPGQGLQFLFEYFSETQRNKGNFPGRFSGRQFSNSRSEMNVSTLELGDSALYLCASWRDGPYNEQFFGPGTRLTVL.

The table lists this clonotype with a few counts. The V call is TRBV20-1, the J call TRBJ2-7; D perhaps matches TRBD2 (5 bases). From germline, CDR1 is DFQATT and CDR2 SNEGSKA (reference sequence). This CDR3 spans 14 amino acids. With 6 bases removed from V and 0 bases from J, the gap between germline ends came to 15 bases. CDR3 nucleotides: TGCAGTGCGCCCGGCACGGGGAGCTCCTACGAGCAGTACTTC. This codes for CSAPGTGSSYEQYF.

This clonotype was seen more than once but under ten times. This chain uses TRBV4-1 with TRBJ2-3; the match to TRBD2 covers 9 bases. The CDR3 contains 15 residues. Trimming cost V 1 base and J 6 bases; bases outside gene matches: 5. Germline lookup yields CDR1 MGHRA and CDR2 YSYEKL. CDR3 in DNA: TGCGCCAGCAGCCAAGCTAGCGGGGCAGGGGATACGCAGTATTTT. This gives the protein CASSQASGAGDTQYF.

There are a few counts of this clonotype. V gene TRBV15 combines with J gene TRBJ2-7; 8 bases fit TRBD1. This CDR3 comprises 13 residues. V lost 8 bases to trimming and J lost 6 bases; unmatched junction nucleotides: 9. Germline V gives CDR1 LNHNV, CDR2 YYDKDF (reference sequence). The CDR3 loop reads CATSGDRGGEQYF. CDR3 DNA sequence: TGTGCCACCTCGGGAGACAGGGGAGGCGAGCAGTACTTC.

This clonotype came up a few times. This sequence joins TRBV3-1 and TRBJ2-1; unclear D gene. The CDR3 has 12 residues. V was trimmed by 0 bases and J by 9 bases, leaving 6 bases between them. In germline, CDR1 is LGHDT, CDR2 YNNKEL (reference sequence). CDR3 sequence (DNA): TGTGCCAGCAGCCAAGAAGTGGGTGAGCAGTTCTTC. Amino acid sequence: CASSQEVGEQFF.

This clonotype was seen more than once but under ten times. This chain joins TRBV7-6 and TRBJ2-1; the match to TRBD2 covers 10 bases. This CDR3 comprises 15 residues. J lost 6 bases, V lost 6 bases, and 8 bases had no gene match. Per germline, CDR1 SGHVS and CDR2 FNYEAQ. CDR3: CASSSLAGGGNEQFF. The CDR3 coding sequence is TGTGCCAGCAGTTCCTTAGCGGGGGGTGGCAATGAGCAGTTCTTC.

This clonotype has only a few counts. V usage is TRBV7-9 and J usage is TRBJ2-7, with D unresolved. Germline CDR1 is SEHNR and CDR2 is FQNEAQ (reference sequence). Trimming removed 7 bases at V and 2 bases at J, with 6 bases between. The CDR3 loop spans 11 amino acids. This CDR3 is CASMEAYEQYF. The DNA for the CDR3 is TGTGCCAGCATGGAAGCCTACGAGCAGTACTTC.

In its sample, this clonotype was seen a few times. The gene calls are TRBV29-1 and TRBJ2-7, with D tentatively TRBD2 (6 bases). The germline CDR1 and CDR2 sequences are SQVTM and ANQGSEA. Trimming cost V 5 bases and J 1 base, with 18 bases left between them. The CDR3 has 15 residues. For the CDR3, the DNA is TGCAGCGTTTGGGCCCCGGGGGTAGTGTCCTACGAGCAGTACTTC. It yields the protein CSVWAPGVVSYEQYF.